This entry features one T cell receptor (beta chain) sequence. Its matching antigen is unknown. PCR involved 60 Vbeta and 13 Jbeta primers. The repertoire was sequenced with immunoSEQ multiplex PCR; TCRdb's copy has only in-frame clones and lacks some. The data show 78,000 or so clones, approximately 60% seen once. These data are taken from a study of cytomegalovirus exposure and HLA in healthy donors. Study-level findings and limits: Productive status was seen about 87% or about 30% of the time for most TCR beta V segments in an earlier analysis.

Sample: PBMCs. The TCR sequence derives from a male donor in good health and CMV-seropositive.

CDR3 amino acids: CAWGGYEQYF. CDR3 DNA sequence: TGTGCCTGGGGAGGATACGAGCAGTACTTC. The chain combines TRBV30 with TRBJ2-7, with D possibly TRBD2 on 5 matching bases. Germline lookup yields CDR1 GTSNPN and CDR2 SVGIG (reference sequence). V dropped 5 bases and J dropped 4 bases, with 6 bases sitting between them. The CDR3 is 10 residues long.